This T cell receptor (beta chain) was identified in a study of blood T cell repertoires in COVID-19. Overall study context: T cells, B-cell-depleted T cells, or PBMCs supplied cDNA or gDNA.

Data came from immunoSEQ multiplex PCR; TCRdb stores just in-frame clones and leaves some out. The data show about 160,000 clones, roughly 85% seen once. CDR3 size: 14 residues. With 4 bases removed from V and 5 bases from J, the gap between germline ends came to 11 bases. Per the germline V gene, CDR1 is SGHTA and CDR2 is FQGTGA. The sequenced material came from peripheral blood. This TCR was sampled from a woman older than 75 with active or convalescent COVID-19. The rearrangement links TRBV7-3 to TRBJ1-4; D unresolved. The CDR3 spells CASSSGRKNEKLFF. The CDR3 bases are TGTGCCAGCAGCTCCGGCAGGAAAAATGAAAAACTGTTTTTT.